Presented here are 5 T cell receptor beta chains from one specimen sequenced in a study of T-cell memory formation after mild COVID-19. TCRdb independently ran MiXCR on the 5' RACE reads; one entry per CDR3 protein. The sample has a few hundred thousand distinct CDR3 sequences; roughly 20% are singletons. Input material: PBMCs or a T cell subset sorted from them (not recorded which). The receptors were gathered from an adult woman who had mild COVID-19 (a few samples of this study predate the infection). Cell type and time point are not known.

The genes are TRBV7-8 and TRBJ1-1; 7 positions agree with TRBD1. The germline gives CDR1 SGHVS, CDR2 FQNEAQ. The trim removed 4 bases at V and 11 bases at J, leaving 7 bases unmatched. This CDR3 contains 12 residues. The CDR3 protein is CASSSEGASAFF. CDR3 bases: TGTGCCAGCAGCTCCGAGGGGGCGTCGGCTTTCTTT.

This clonotype showed up many times. This chain connects TRBV24-1 to TRBJ1-1; 8 bases align to TRBD1. Germline CDR1 is KGHDR and CDR2 is SFDVKD. V lost 9 bases to trimming and J lost 8 bases; unmatched junction nucleotides: 10. The CDR3 contains 13 residues. CDR3 nucleotide sequence: TGTGCCACCCAATCCGGGACAGGTTTCGAAGCTTTCTTT. Translated, it gives CATQSGTGFEAFF.

This clonotype came up a few times. The V and J genes are TRBV7-8 and TRBJ2-1; no reliable D call. Trimming removed 6 bases from V and 5 bases from J, with 17 bases in between. Per germline, CDR1 SGHVS and CDR2 FQNEAQ. The CDR3 extends over 15 amino acids. The CDR3 DNA follows: TGTGCCAGCAGTGAAAGACTCCGTCCCCACAATGAGCAGTTCTTC. It yields the protein CASSERLRPHNEQFF.

A few counts support this clonotype. The V gene is TRBV7-9, the J gene TRBJ2-3, with D perhaps matching TRBD2 (6 bases). CDR3 length equals 15 residues. Trimming shortened V by 7 bases and J by 6 bases, and 20 bases separated the two germline ends. Germline V gives CDR1 SEHNR, CDR2 FQNEAQ (reference sequence). CDR3 region: CASKTWTTRDDTQYF. In nucleotides, the CDR3 is TGTGCCAGCAAAACTTGGACTACTCGGGACGATACGCAGTATTTT.

DNA of the CDR3: TGTGCCAGCAGCTTAGAGAGGGGATCACCCCTCCACTTT. It translates to CASSLERGSPLHF. The genes are TRBV7-6 and TRBJ1-6; D might be TRBD1 (5 bases). Germline loops: CDR1 SGHVS, CDR2 FNYEAQ. V dropped 1 base and J dropped 10 bases, with 8 bases sitting between them. The CDR3 covers 13 residues. The variable domain in full, completed from reference TRBV7-6 and TRBJ1-6, reads GAGVSQSPRYKVTKRGQDVALRCDPISGHVSLYWYRQALGQGPEFLTYFNYEAQQDKSGLPNDRFSAERPEGSISTLTIQRTEQRDSAMYRCASSLERGSPLHFGNGTRLTVT.